This is a list of T cell receptor beta chains from one sample in a study of PD-1 blockade in classical Hodgkin lymphoma. Sequenced by immunoSEQ multiplex PCR; TCRdb stores in-frame clones only, minus some. The profile shows around 46,000 clones, nearly 90% of them singletons. The input for sequencing was peripheral blood mononuclear cells (PBMCs), taken before the fourth cycle of nivolumab. The receptors come from a human donor with classical Hodgkin lymphoma. Both conserved end residues are part of each CDR3. Each record gives: V gene, J gene, D gene, clone size, CDR3 length, CDR3 DNA, CDR3 protein. The D gene is left open where the match is weak. Clone size is not always given. Where it is, it says once, few, many or a class for expanded clones.

V gene: TRBV19
J gene: TRBJ1-5
D gene: NA
clone size: NA
CDR3 length: 12
CDR3 DNA: TGTGCCAGTAGTACCCAGGATGGGCCCCAGCATTTT
CDR3 protein: CASSTQDGPQHF

V gene: TRBV27
J gene: TRBJ1-5
D gene: NA
clone size: NA
CDR3 length: 16
CDR3 DNA: TGTGCCAGCAGTTTGAGAGGGGCCTTCGAGAGTCAGCCCCAGCATTTT
CDR3 protein: CASSLRGAFESQPQHF

V gene: TRBV27
J gene: TRBJ1-5
D gene: NA
clone size: NA
CDR3 length: 15
CDR3 DNA: TGTGCCAGCAGTGGAACCAGCCGGGGTAATCAGCCCCAGCATTTT
CDR3 protein: CASSGTSRGNQPQHF

V gene: TRBV29-1
J gene: TRBJ2-7
D gene: TRBD1
clone size: NA
CDR3 length: 12
CDR3 DNA: TGCAGCGTTGAACAGGGGGCAAACGAGCAGTACTTC
CDR3 protein: CSVEQGANEQYF

V gene: TRBV29-1
J gene: TRBJ1-1
D gene: NA
clone size: NA
CDR3 length: 13
CDR3 DNA: TGCAGCGTTGAAGACGGGGGGGGTTTCGGAGCTTTCTTT
CDR3 protein: CSVEDGGGFGAFF

V gene: TRBV11-3
J gene: TRBJ2-1
D gene: TRBD2
clone size: NA
CDR3 length: 16
CDR3 DNA: TGTGCCAGCAGCCCCTCCGGGGGGCTAGCGGGAGGGAAGCAGTTCTTC
CDR3 protein: CASSPSGGLAGGKQFF

V gene: TRBV13
J gene: TRBJ2-7
D gene: TRBD1
clone size: NA
CDR3 length: 15
CDR3 DNA: TGTGCCAGCAGCTTAGTCGGACAGGGGTTAAACGAGCAGTACTTC
CDR3 protein: CASSLVGQGLNEQYF

V gene: TRBV7-9
J gene: TRBJ2-3
D gene: TRBD2
clone size: NA
CDR3 length: 17
CDR3 DNA: TGTGCCAGCACACCTAGGGGGAGCGGGAGGCTCACAGATACGCAGTATTTT
CDR3 protein: CASTPRGSGRLTDTQYF

V gene: TRBV7-6
J gene: TRBJ1-5
D gene: NA
clone size: NA
CDR3 length: 20
CDR3 DNA: TGTGCCAGCAGCTTAGTTCCACAGTCTCACTATTCAGAAGGCAATCAGCCCCAGCATTTT
CDR3 protein: CASSLVPQSHYSEGNQPQHF

V gene: TRBV29-1
J gene: TRBJ1-2
D gene: TRBD1
clone size: NA
CDR3 length: 12
CDR3 DNA: TGCAGCGTCAAACAGGGGAACTATGGCTACACCTTC
CDR3 protein: CSVKQGNYGYTF

V gene: TRBV7-9
J gene: TRBJ2-3
D gene: NA
clone size: NA
CDR3 length: 15
CDR3 DNA: TGTGCCAGCAGCTCCGGGGGATTTTCGGCAGATACGCAGTATTTT
CDR3 protein: CASSSGGFSADTQYF

V gene: TRBV6-1
J gene: TRBJ1-1
D gene: TRBD1
clone size: NA
CDR3 length: 15
CDR3 DNA: TGTGCCAGCCCAATTTGGGGACAGGGTATCACTGAAGCTTTCTTT
CDR3 protein: CASPIWGQGITEAFF

V gene: TRBV9
J gene: TRBJ1-5
D gene: NA
clone size: NA
CDR3 length: 15
CDR3 DNA: TGTGCCAGCAGCGTAGGTTCAGGGGCGAATCAGCCCCAGCATTTT
CDR3 protein: CASSVGSGANQPQHF

V gene: TRBV5-1
J gene: TRBJ2-1
D gene: TRBD1
clone size: NA
CDR3 length: 15
CDR3 DNA: TGCGCCAGCAGCTTGGCAGGGGGCCTCAGGTATGAGCAGTTCTTC
CDR3 protein: CASSLAGGLRYEQFF

V gene: TRBV11-2
J gene: TRBJ2-7
D gene: NA
clone size: NA
CDR3 length: 14
CDR3 DNA: TGTGCCAGCAGGACGGGGGGCACATTGTACGAGCAGTACTTC
CDR3 protein: CASRTGGTLYEQYF

V gene: TRBV29-1
J gene: TRBJ1-2
D gene: NA
clone size: NA
CDR3 length: 13
CDR3 DNA: TGCAGCGTTGAAGGCTGGCAGGGTTATGGCTACACCTTC
CDR3 protein: CSVEGWQGYGYTF

V gene: TRBV7-9
J gene: TRBJ2-1
D gene: TRBD2
clone size: few
CDR3 length: 15
CDR3 DNA: TGTGCCAGCAGCGCAAACGGACTAGCGGTAAATGAGCAGTTCTTC
CDR3 protein: CASSANGLAVNEQFF

V gene: TRBV21-1
J gene: TRBJ1-1
D gene: NA
clone size: once
CDR3 length: 13
CDR3 DNA: TGTGCCAGCAAACCAATCATGAACACTGAAGCTTTCTTT
CDR3 protein: CASKPIMNTEAFF

V gene: TRBV5-1
J gene: TRBJ1-2
D gene: TRBD1
clone size: NA
CDR3 length: 16
CDR3 DNA: TGCGCCAGCAGCTTGGCCAGCGGACAGGGGCACTATGGCTACACCTTC
CDR3 protein: CASSLASGQGHYGYTF

V gene: TRBV15
J gene: TRBJ1-1
D gene: TRBD1
clone size: NA
CDR3 length: 16
CDR3 DNA: TGTGCCAGCGCGAGGAGGGGGCTCAGGGAGGGCACTGAAGCTTTCTTT
CDR3 protein: CASARRGLREGTEAFF

V gene: TRBV13
J gene: TRBJ2-7
D gene: NA
clone size: NA
CDR3 length: 16
CDR3 DNA: TGTGCCAGCAGCTTAGGTGAGGTTAGCCAGCCCTACGAGCAGTACTTC
CDR3 protein: CASSLGEVSQPYEQYF

V gene: TRBV7-6
J gene: TRBJ1-1
D gene: NA
clone size: NA
CDR3 length: 14
CDR3 DNA: TGTGCCAGCAGCTTCCGGGAGGCGGACACTGAAGCTTTCTTT
CDR3 protein: CASSFREADTEAFF

V gene: TRBV5-4
J gene: TRBJ2-7
D gene: NA
clone size: NA
CDR3 length: 13
CDR3 DNA: TGTGCCAGCAGACCCGTTTTTAGGGACGAGCAGTACTTC
CDR3 protein: CASRPVFRDEQYF

V gene: TRBV6-5
J gene: TRBJ1-3
D gene: NA
clone size: NA
CDR3 length: 14
CDR3 DNA: TGTGCCAGCAGTTACGGTTTTTTCGGGAACACCATATATTTT
CDR3 protein: CASSYGFFGNTIYF

V gene: TRBV12-5
J gene: TRBJ2-1
D gene: TRBD2
clone size: NA
CDR3 length: 16
CDR3 DNA: TGTGCTAGTGGCCGTAGCGGGAGGGCCGTTTACAATGAGCAGTTCTTC
CDR3 protein: CASGRSGRAVYNEQFF

V gene: TRBV11-3
J gene: TRBJ1-1
D gene: NA
clone size: NA
CDR3 length: 16
CDR3 DNA: TGTGCCAGCAGCTTGCGGGGCTCCACTGGAGGCACTGAAGCTTTCTTT
CDR3 protein: CASSLRGSTGGTEAFF

V gene: TRBV7-2
J gene: TRBJ1-1
D gene: TRBD1
clone size: NA
CDR3 length: 15
CDR3 DNA: TGTGCCAGCAGCCCCCCGAGGGCAGGGGGCACTGAAGCTTTCTTT
CDR3 protein: CASSPPRAGGTEAFF

V gene: TRBV7-2
J gene: TRBJ2-1
D gene: NA
clone size: NA
CDR3 length: 15
CDR3 DNA: TGTGCCAGCAGCTTAAACGAGCCACCAGTCGGTGAGCAGTTCTTC
CDR3 protein: CASSLNEPPVGEQFF

V gene: TRBV28
J gene: TRBJ2-7
D gene: NA
clone size: NA
CDR3 length: 13
CDR3 DNA: TGTGCCAGCAGTTTGGGCTTTAACTACGAGCAGTACTTC
CDR3 protein: CASSLGFNYEQYF

V gene: TRBV11-3
J gene: TRBJ2-1
D gene: NA
clone size: NA
CDR3 length: 16
CDR3 DNA: TGTGCCAGCAGCTTAGGGGCGGGTTGGGGAAACAATGAGCAGTTCTTC
CDR3 protein: CASSLGAGWGNNEQFF

V gene: TRBV9
J gene: TRBJ1-5
D gene: NA
clone size: once
CDR3 length: 17
CDR3 DNA: TGTGCCAGCAGCGTATGTAGGACGCGGGGAAGCAATCAGCCCCAGCATTTT
CDR3 protein: CASSVCRTRGSNQPQHF

V gene: TRBV6-5
J gene: TRBJ2-1
D gene: NA
clone size: NA
CDR3 length: 14
CDR3 DNA: TGTGCCAGCAGTTACCTGTGGGGAAACAATGAGCAGTTCTTC
CDR3 protein: CASSYLWGNNEQFF

V gene: TRBV4-1
J gene: TRBJ1-1
D gene: NA
clone size: NA
CDR3 length: 15
CDR3 DNA: TGCGCCAGCAGCTTCCCAGGTCAGCGAAACACTGAAGCTTTCTTT
CDR3 protein: CASSFPGQRNTEAFF

V gene: TRBV2
J gene: TRBJ2-1
D gene: TRBD2
clone size: NA
CDR3 length: 14
CDR3 DNA: TGTGCCAGCACGGGACTAGCGGGAGGGAATGAGCAGTTCTTC
CDR3 protein: CASTGLAGGNEQFF

V gene: TRBV5-1
J gene: TRBJ1-1
D gene: TRBD1
clone size: NA
CDR3 length: 13
CDR3 DNA: TGCGCCAGCAGCTGGGACAGAAACACTGAAGCTTTCTTT
CDR3 protein: CASSWDRNTEAFF

V gene: TRBV7-2
J gene: TRBJ1-2
D gene: NA
clone size: NA
CDR3 length: 15
CDR3 DNA: TGTGCCAGCAGCTTAGTCGGGGGCGGGAACTATGGCTACACCTTC
CDR3 protein: CASSLVGGGNYGYTF

V gene: TRBV10-1
J gene: TRBJ2-3
D gene: NA
clone size: NA
CDR3 length: 14
CDR3 DNA: TGCGCCAGCAGTGAGGACGGGGTAGCGGATACGCAGTATTTT
CDR3 protein: CASSEDGVADTQYF

V gene: TRBV18
J gene: TRBJ2-7
D gene: TRBD2
clone size: NA
CDR3 length: 16
CDR3 DNA: TGTGCCAGCTCAGAGGGACTAGCTATTAGCTCCTACGAGCAGTACTTC
CDR3 protein: CASSEGLAISSYEQYF

V gene: TRBV5-1
J gene: TRBJ2-7
D gene: TRBD1
clone size: NA
CDR3 length: 17
CDR3 DNA: TGCGCCAGCGGATCGGGACAGGGGGCGCCCCGCCATTACGAGCAGTACTTC
CDR3 protein: CASGSGQGAPRHYEQYF

V gene: TRBV5-1
J gene: TRBJ2-1
D gene: TRBD2
clone size: NA
CDR3 length: 17
CDR3 DNA: TGCGCCAGCGGTCCCGTGGAAGCGGGAGGAGGGTACAATGAGCAGTTCTTC
CDR3 protein: CASGPVEAGGGYNEQFF

V gene: TRBV27
J gene: TRBJ2-1
D gene: TRBD2
clone size: NA
CDR3 length: 15
CDR3 DNA: TGTGCCAGCAGTCCAACATCAGCGGGGTACAATGAGCAGTTCTTC
CDR3 protein: CASSPTSAGYNEQFF

V gene: TRBV2
J gene: TRBJ1-1
D gene: NA
clone size: NA
CDR3 length: 12
CDR3 DNA: TGTGCCGGTGGATCGACACGCACTGAAGCTTTCTTT
CDR3 protein: CAGGSTRTEAFF

V gene: TRBV6-5
J gene: TRBJ2-2
D gene: NA
clone size: NA
CDR3 length: 15
CDR3 DNA: TGTGCCACCCAGGGGGGTCCCAGGCCCACCGGGGAGCTGTTTTTT
CDR3 protein: CATQGGPRPTGELFF

V gene: TRBV6-5
J gene: TRBJ1-2
D gene: NA
clone size: NA
CDR3 length: 15
CDR3 DNA: TGTGCCAGCAGTTACACAATAGGGGTATACTATGGCTACACCTTC
CDR3 protein: CASSYTIGVYYGYTF